A single sample is the source of the 16 T cell receptor beta chains below, sequenced in a study of glioma-infiltrating T cells. TCR alpha and beta CDR3 regions were amplified from RNA using iRepertoire nested multiplex PCR. Each CDR3 protein is one row after TCRdb ran MiXCR on the multiplex PCR reads. The data contain 84,000 or so distinct CDR3 sequences, around a quarter of them singletons. What was sequenced was glioma tissue, nonneoplastic brain tissue, or PBMCs (not recorded which). All receptors come from a human donor with low-grade glioma or glioblastoma, undergoing nonglioma brain surgery, or in good health (not recorded which).

Comment on this clonotype: A much larger clone lies a single base off, so this may be a read error. The rearrangement joins TRBV7-9 to TRBJ2-1; D is undetermined. Germline CDR1 and CDR2: SEHNR and FQNEAQ (reference sequence). The CDR3 has 13 residues. The CDR3 DNA is TGTGTCAGCAGCTCTGGCCGCTACAATGAGCAGTTCTTC. The encoded protein is CVSSSGRYNEQFF.

V and J are TRBV5-1 and TRBJ2-1; D is undetermined. This CDR3 contains 15 residues. The V end lost 0 bases, the J end lost 2 bases, and 9 bases lay between the germline ends. Germline V gene lookup returns CDR1 SGHRS and CDR2 YFSETQ. The CDR3 sequence is CASSLARGTYNEQFF. The CDR3 DNA is TGCGCCAGCAGCTTGGCTAGAGGCACCTACAATGAGCAGTTCTTC.

This clonotype came up many times. The V call is TRBV6-2 or TRBV6-3, the J call TRBJ2-1; the D gene is possibly TRBD2 (5 bases). Trimming cost V 4 bases and J 6 bases, with 16 bases left between them. The CDR3 extends over 15 amino acids. The germline V gene encodes CDR1 MNHEY and CDR2 SVGEGT. Written as DNA, the CDR3 is TGTGCCAGCAGTTTTCGCGGACTCTCCGTCAATGAGCAGTTCTTC. Protein product: CASSFRGLSVNEQFF.

This chain uses TRBV3-1 with TRBJ1-1; possible D gene TRBD1, 6 bases. This CDR3 is built from 16 residues. Germline V gene sequence: CDR1 LGHDT, CDR2 YNNKEL (reference sequence). V lost 3 bases and J lost 4, with 18 bases in between. The CDR3 DNA reads TGTGCCAGCAGCCAGAGGGGGACCCGCCGGGTCACTGAAGCTTTCTTT. It encodes CASSQRGTRRVTEAFF.

The table lists this clonotype with many counts. The rearrangement links TRBV6-1 to TRBJ2-1; D unclear. V was shortened by 6 bases and J by 8 bases, with 14 bases between the two germline ends. CDR1 is MNHNS, CDR2 SASEGT, per germline. The CDR3 spans 13 residues. CDR3 in DNA: TGTGCCAGCAGCAACGGGCCCCTCCATGAGCAGTTCTTC. Its protein product is CASSNGPLHEQFF.

This clonotype was observed many times. The chain recombines TRBV7-2 with TRBJ2-7; 12 nucleotides agree with TRBD2. Germline V CDR1 and CDR2: SGHTA, FQGNSA. The CDR3 consists of 14 residues. V was clipped by 4 bases and J by 5 bases; unmatched bases: 3. The CDR3 loop reads CASSSSGGADEQYF. CDR3 DNA sequence: TGTGCCAGCAGCTCTAGCGGGGGGGCCGACGAGCAGTACTTC.

This clonotype was detected many times. The chain combines TRBV7-2 with TRBJ2-4, with D uncertain. The CDR3 runs to 13 residues. Germline CDR1 SGHTA, CDR2 FQGNSA. Trimming took off 2 bases at V and 9 bases at J, with 11 bases between the two ends. The CDR3 DNA follows: TGTGCCAGCAGCTTAAAGGGATCGGGCATTCAGTACTTC. It yields the protein CASSLKGSGIQYF.

This clonotype was recorded many times. In DNA, the CDR3 is TGTGCCACCAAACTAGGGACAGGGAACACTGAAGCTTTCTTT. This gives the protein CATKLGTGNTEAFF. The rearrangement links TRBV7-8 to TRBJ1-1, with 8 bases that match TRBD1. With V trimmed by 10 bases and J by 1 base, 8 bases remained unmatched. CDR1 and CDR2 from the germline V gene are SGHVS and FQNEAQ. CDR3 size: 14 residues.

This clonotype was found many times. The CDR3, as DNA: TGTGCCAGCAGTTTTTGGGGGCCGCAAGAGACCCAGTACTTC. This sequence encodes CASSFWGPQETQYF. The chain is built from TRBV27 and TRBJ2-5; possibly TRBD1 for D (6 bases). From germline, CDR1 is MNHEY and CDR2 SMNVEV (reference sequence). This CDR3 is built from 14 residues. V lost 3 bases to trimming and J lost 2 bases, with 10 bases between them.

The table lists this clonotype with many counts. The chain is built from TRBV20-1 and TRBJ2-7, with D perhaps matching TRBD2 (5 bases). The CDR3 loop spans 12 amino acids. V shed 6 bases and J shed 6 bases, with 15 bases lying between them. From germline, CDR1 is DFQATT and CDR2 SNEGSKA (reference sequence). The CDR3: CSAPGAGSEQYF. In DNA form, the CDR3 reads TGCAGTGCCCCGGGTGCGGGCAGCGAGCAGTACTTC.

The table lists this clonotype with a few counts. This chain joins TRBV18 and TRBJ1-4; D not certain. The CDR3 has 14 amino acids. The germline CDR1 and CDR2 sequences are KGHSH and LQKENI. Trimming pared 6 bases from V and 8 bases from J, leaving 16 bases between. The chain's CDR3 is CASSPRNREEKLFF. The CDR3 DNA follows: TGTGCCAGCTCCCCCAGGAATCGGGAAGAAAAACTGTTTTTT.

The chain uses TRBV11-2 and TRBJ2-1; 8 nucleotides agree with TRBD2. CDR3 length: 14 residues. Germline CDR1 SGHAT, CDR2 FQNNGV. The ends lost 2 bases at V and 6 bases at J; junction bases unmatched: 3. The CDR3 loop is CASSLSLAGNEQFF. For the CDR3, the DNA is TGTGCCAGCAGCTTAAGCCTAGCGGGCAATGAGCAGTTCTTC.

V and J are TRBV29-1 and TRBJ2-5; the D gene is possibly TRBD1 (5 bases). This CDR3 is 13 amino acids long. In germline, CDR1 is SQVTM, CDR2 ANQGSEA. Trimming shortened V by 4 bases and J by 5 bases, and 14 bases separated the two germline ends. The CDR3 coding sequence is TGCAGCGTTGGTCCTCGGGCAGGGGAGACCCAGTACTTC. It specifies CSVGPRAGETQYF. The variable domain in full, with the rest retrieved from reference TRBV29-1 and TRBJ2-5, is SAVISQKPSRDICQRGTSLTIQCQVDSQVTMMFWYRQQPGQSLTLIATANQGSEATYESGFVIDKFPISRPNLTFSTLTVSNMSPEDSSIYLCSVGPRAGETQYFGPGTRLLVL.

This clonotype was observed at least ten times. The chain is built from TRBV28 and TRBJ2-1; 8 bases line up with TRBD2. There are 16 residues in the CDR3. V lost 4 bases to trimming and J lost 3 bases; unmatched junction nucleotides: 8. Germline CDR1 is MDHEN and CDR2 is SYDVKM. The CDR3 DNA is TGTGCCAGCAGTTCAAGTTTAGCGGGAATCTACAATGAGCAGTTCTTC. Protein product: CASSSSLAGIYNEQFF.

The J gene is TRBJ2-5, the V gene TRBV6-6, with 14 bases lining up with TRBD2. J gave up 4 bases and V 7 bases, and 11 bases lay outside the gene matches. Germline-derived CDR1 and CDR2 are MNHNY and SVGAGI (reference sequence). The CDR3 is 17 residues long. CDR3 DNA: TGTGCCAGCATCCCGTGGACTAGCGGGAGGTACCTAGAGACCCAGTACTTC. Its translation is CASIPWTSGRYLETQYF.

Only a few counts were recorded for this clonotype. The rearrangement uses TRBV6-6 and TRBJ2-5, with 11 bases aligning to TRBD1. Per germline, CDR1 MNHNY and CDR2 SVGAGI (reference sequence). The ends lost 2 bases at V and 3 bases at J; junction bases unmatched: 2. The CDR3 is made up of 15 amino acids. CDR3: CASSYGTGGEETQYF. The DNA for the CDR3 is TGTGCCAGCAGTTACGGGACAGGGGGGGAAGAGACCCAGTACTTC.